Sequencing of this T cell receptor (beta chain) was carried out in a study of cytomegalovirus exposure and HLA in healthy donors (dated by TCRdb to about 2017). Regarding the complete study: A later analysis indicated that the roughly 120 validation repertoires were generated on the platform also employed for the 670 or so repertoires of the first cohort. Along with the approximately 650-subject first cohort, a separate validation cohort of over a hundred different subjects was used. The study combined high-throughput TCR immunosequencing, statistical association of individual TCRs with disease status, and machine learning to predict cytomegalovirus infection status. The study aimed to test whether cataloging public T cell receptors could reveal signatures of past pathogen exposure.

On this clone itself: The antigen it recognizes is unknown. Per-base qualities were not stored, and no clone one base away is much larger.

Donors formed part of the validation cohort, which comprised 120 subjects and was distinct from the first cohort of 670 or so subjects. Findings and caveats that apply to the study as a whole: Three of the identified cytomegalovirus-associated TCR beta chains were confirmed in vitro to be specific for cytomegalovirus antigens. The authors suggested that the approach could potentially be generalized to other disease states and immunological phenotypes. A total of 150 or so TCR beta chains were listed by the study as associated with cytomegalovirus. The classifier was reported to diagnose cytomegalovirus status with high specificity and sensitivity in both the original cohort and the validation cohort. The validation cohort had no HLA typing available for a later analysis, so co-occurrence within that cohort was assessed over all 130 or so repertoires. Of the cluster scores, 94% were above 0 in a later analysis, which found that TCRs clustered in the first cohort also tended to co-occur in the 120 or so validation repertoires. While some public TCRs were present in many individuals, most TCR sequences turned up only very rarely across donors.

The method behind the library was the immunoSEQ multiplex PCR assay. For the original study's pipeline: A statistical classification framework was built to diagnose cytomegalovirus status from the catalog of TCR beta chain sequences. TCRdb retrieved this table from immuneACCESS and kept in-frame rearrangements only. Not all clones are present; in checked studies, unresolved V genes account for under half, and no reason is known for the remainder. V, J and clone size are taken as reported in that table, and D and trimming were inferred from the DNA itself. The sample contains about 360,000 clones, roughly 88% of them found a single time. The ten most abundant clones make up 0.83% of the sample. The CDR3 goes from the cysteine to the phenylalanine over 18 residues. Only the CDR3 part of the read is kept: 54 bases, read in frame from the first base. For CDR1 and CDR2, the germline V gene lists SGHDN and FVKESK. V is clipped by 2 bases and J by 1 base, and the sequence between their germline boundaries is 20 bases long.

Rearrangement joined TRBV14 to TRBJ1-1; D gene: possibly TRBD1, on 6 matching bases. The sequence came from a woman under 30 in good health and CMV-seronegative. Sequencing input: PBMCs. The nucleotide sequence reads TGTGCCAGCAGCCAAAGAAGGCTGGCAGGGGCTTCGAACACTGAAGCTTTCTTT. The encoded protein is CASSQRRLAGASNTEAFF.